This T cell receptor (beta chain) emerged from a study of blood T cell repertoires in COVID-19. Turning to the study itself: Samples representing acute and convalescent COVID-19 were sourced from the United States, Italy and Spain. Sample material is recorded as cDNA or gDNA derived from T cells, B-cell-depleted T cells, or PBMCs.

Under the authors' procedure: Researchers report that nucleated cell counts were estimated from reference gene primer amplification. The method was immunoSEQ multiplex PCR; TCRdb's version includes in-frame clones alone and lacks a portion of them. That table is the source of V, J and clone size, and D and trimming were worked out from the DNA. The data show some 270,000 clones, with about 89% seen just once and under 2% held by the top ten. The origin of this receptor is a woman aged 55-70 years who had recovered from COVID-19. The sequencing sample was made of peripheral blood.

Written as DNA, the CDR3 is TGTGCTAGTGGTCTCGGACTAGCGGGGGTGGAGACCCAGTACTTC. It encodes CASGLGLAGVETQYF. The chain carries TRBV12-5 and TRBJ2-5; 13 nucleotides line up with TRBD2. Trimming at V came to 5 bases and at J to 5 bases, leaving 5 bases not matched to a gene. The CDR3 totals 15 residues. CDR1 is LGHNT and CDR2 is FRNRAP in the germline V gene.